This T cell receptor beta chain was identified during a study of metastatic and nonmetastatic thyroid tumors (dated by TCRdb to about 2020). About the investigation overall: The researchers compared repertoires between peripheral blood samples and tumor or nodule tissue samples from patients with malignant or benign thyroid disease. Overall results and qualifications from the work: In both blood and tumor samples, malignant tumors were reported to have significantly higher TCR beta diversity than benign nodules.

The CDR3 contains 18 residues, cysteine and phenylalanine counted. This entry keeps only the CDR3 DNA: 54 bases, framed from base 1. Taken from the germline V gene, the CDR1 and CDR2 loops are SGDLS and YYNGEE. Germline trimming amounts to 0 bases on V and 4 bases on J, with 10 as the count of junction bases outside the gene matches. Library preparation used PCR. The instrument given in TCRdb is Illumina HiSeq 4000. High-throughput sequencing was used to profile the TCR beta-chain CDR3 region of each patient. Concerning the study's data processing: The researchers built a classifier to tell apart papillary thyroid cancer patients with distant metastasis, based on CDR3 differences among clinicopathological groups. The Shannon index was used to measure repertoire diversity, and the Morisita-Horn index was used to measure how similar tumor and blood repertoires were. TCRdb took the public reads, trimmed them with fastp at Q25, ran MiXCR for clone calling and kept in-frame beta chains. What appears here as the V and J calls and clone size reflects TCRdb's work, not the paper's. This sample is represented by 2,000 to 2,500 clones; roughly 9.8% of them were singletons. The ten largest clones take up roughly 13% of the sample.

This clone was seen ten or more times. Which antigen it targets is not known. Within one base of it there is no much larger clone, and no base qualities were kept. Before undergoing thyroid surgery, none of the patients had been given any kind of treatment. Using T-cell receptor beta sequencing, the study looked back at clinical samples from patients collected from the early 2010s to the late 2010s. The TCR sequence derives from a female donor with papillary thyroid cancer or a benign thyroid nodule (not recorded which). Some clones in this sample may be carry-over from other donors' samples. Sequenced: tumor tissue. The chain was built from TRBV9 and TRBJ2-5; TRBD2 lines up with 12 middle nucleotides. In nucleotides, the sequence is TGTGCCAGCAGCGTAGATTTGACTAGCGGGAGAGGGGCAGAGACCCAGTACTTC. It translates as CASSVDLTSGRGAETQYF.